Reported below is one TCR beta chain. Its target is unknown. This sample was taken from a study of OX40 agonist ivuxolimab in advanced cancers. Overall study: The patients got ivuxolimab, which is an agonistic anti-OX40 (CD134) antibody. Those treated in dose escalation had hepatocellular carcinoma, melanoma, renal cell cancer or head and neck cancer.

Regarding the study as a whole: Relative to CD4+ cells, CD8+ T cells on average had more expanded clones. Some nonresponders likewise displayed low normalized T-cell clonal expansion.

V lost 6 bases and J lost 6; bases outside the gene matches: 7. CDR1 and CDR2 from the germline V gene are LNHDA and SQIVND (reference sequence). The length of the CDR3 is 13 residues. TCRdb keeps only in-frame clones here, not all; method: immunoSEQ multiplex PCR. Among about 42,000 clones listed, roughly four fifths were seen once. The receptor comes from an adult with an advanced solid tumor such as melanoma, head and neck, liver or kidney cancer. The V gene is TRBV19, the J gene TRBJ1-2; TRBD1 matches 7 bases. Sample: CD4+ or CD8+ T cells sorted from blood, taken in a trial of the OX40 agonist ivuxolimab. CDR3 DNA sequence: TGTGCCAGTAGGGAAAAGGGGGCAGATGGCTACACCTTC. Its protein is CASREKGADGYTF.